These 9 T cell receptor beta chains originate from one sample sequenced in a study of blood T cell repertoires in COVID-19. Here immunoSEQ multiplex PCR was the method, and the copy in TCRdb shows in-frame clones only, minus some. The sample comprises some 160,000 clones, approximately 80% of which are singletons, and 1.5% rests with the top ten. Sequenced material: peripheral blood. The origin of the receptors is a human donor in a cohort sampled during active COVID-19.

The rearrangement links TRBV12-5 to TRBJ1-3; unclear D gene. V was clipped by 6 bases and J by 0 bases, with 9 bases between them. The CDR3 extends over 14 amino acids. CDR1 LGHNT and CDR2 FRNRAP come from the germline V gene. Here the CDR3 reads CASGAGHSGNTIYF. The CDR3 DNA sequence: TGTGCTAGTGGGGCGGGCCACTCTGGAAACACCATATATTTT.

This chain uses TRBV12-3 or TRBV12-4 with TRBJ1-6, with 7 bases that match TRBD1. The CDR3 is 13 amino acids. Unmatched junction bases numbered 5, after V lost 6 bases and J lost 9 bases. The CDR3 is CASSRGVSSPLHF. CDR3 nucleotide sequence: TGTGCCAGCAGCAGGGGGGTTAGTTCACCCCTCCACTTT.

This chain's CDR3 is CASSQEETGNYGYTF. For the CDR3, the DNA is TGTGCCAGCAGCCAAGAAGAGACAGGGAACTATGGCTACACCTTC. The chain carries TRBV3-1 (or the pseudogene TRBV3-2) and TRBJ1-2; 7 bases line up with TRBD1. Germline V lookup: CDR1 LGHDT, CDR2 YNNKEL (reference sequence). The CDR3 has 15 residues. Unmatched junction bases numbered 3, after V lost 0 bases and J lost 2 bases.

The chain couples TRBV5-1 to TRBJ2-7, with 9 bases matching TRBD2. Per the germline V gene, CDR1 is SGHRS and CDR2 is YFSETQ. The ends lost 4 bases at V and 6 bases at J; junction bases unmatched: 8. There are 14 residues in the CDR3. The chain's CDR3 is CASSVGAGGPEQYF. In DNA form, the CDR3 reads TGCGCCAGCAGCGTAGGGGCGGGGGGGCCCGAGCAGTACTTC.

CDR3: CASSHRSTASGNTIYF. In DNA form, the CDR3 reads TGTGCCAGCAGCCACCGATCGACAGCCTCTGGAAACACCATATATTTT. The J gene is TRBJ1-3, the V gene TRBV3-1 (or the pseudogene TRBV3-2), with a weak D call TRBD1 (5 bases). This CDR3 is built from 16 residues. Per germline, CDR1 LGHDT and CDR2 YNNKEL (reference sequence). V was shortened by 3 bases and J by 0 bases, with 12 bases between the two germline ends.

J is TRBJ2-3 and V is TRBV4-1; 8 nucleotides match TRBD1. The V segment lost 4 bases and the J segment 5 bases; nucleotides outside the gene matches: 11. Germline CDR1 is MGHRA and CDR2 is YSYEKL. This CDR3 contains 16 residues. CDR3 coding DNA: TGCGCCAGCAGCCCACGCGAAAGGACAGGGCAAGATACGCAGTATTTT. Its protein is CASSPRERTGQDTQYF.

The rearrangement joins TRBV28 to TRBJ2-7, with D hard to call. This CDR3 spans 16 amino acids. V lost 3 bases to trimming and J lost 7 bases, with 22 bases between them. Germline V gene data show CDR1 as MDHEN and CDR2 as SYDVKM. The CDR3 bases are TGTGCCAGCAGTTTGCGGTCCGTCGATCCCTCGGAAGAGCAGTACTTC. Translated: CASSLRSVDPSEEQYF.

V and J are TRBV13 and TRBJ1-1; 8 nucleotides agree with TRBD1. V gave up 6 bases and J gave up 3 bases; unmatched junction bases: 9. The CDR3 runs 15 residues. Germline assignment: CDR1 PRHDT and CDR2 FYEKMQ (reference sequence). The CDR3 spells CASSTGQGDYTEAFF. CDR3 in DNA: TGTGCCAGCAGTACCGGACAGGGAGATTACACTGAAGCTTTCTTT.

V gene TRBV6-5 combines with J gene TRBJ2-3; possible D gene TRBD1, 6 bases. The V gene's germline CDR1 is MNHEY and CDR2 SVGAGI. Trimming took off 5 bases at V and 2 bases at J, with 14 bases between the two ends. This CDR3 region has 15 residues. In DNA, the CDR3 is TGTGCCAGCAGTCCCCCGGGACAAGACACAGATACGCAGTATTTT. Translation: CASSPPGQDTDTQYF.